This TCR beta chain was identified in a study of blood T cell repertoires in COVID-19. Study as a whole: COVID-19 samples, acute and convalescent, were from the United States, Italy and Spain. The analysed material was cDNA or gDNA that came from T cells, B-cell-depleted T cells, or PBMCs.

Repertoires were generated with immunoSEQ multiplex PCR, while TCRdb's copy carries only in-frame clones and drops some. The repertoire holds approximately 230,000 clones, with around 88% as singletons. V was pared by 5 bases and J by 4 bases, with 3 bases between. The CDR3 contains 11 residues. Looked up from germline, CDR1 is SEHNR and CDR2 is FQNEAQ (reference sequence). This clone was detected once. Specimen: peripheral blood. The rearrangement links TRBV7-9 to TRBJ2-1, with no clear D. This clonotype was sampled from an elderly man with acute or convalescent COVID-19. CDR3 nucleotide sequence: TGTGCCAGCAGCACTTACAATGAGCAGTTCTTC. It encodes CASSTYNEQFF.